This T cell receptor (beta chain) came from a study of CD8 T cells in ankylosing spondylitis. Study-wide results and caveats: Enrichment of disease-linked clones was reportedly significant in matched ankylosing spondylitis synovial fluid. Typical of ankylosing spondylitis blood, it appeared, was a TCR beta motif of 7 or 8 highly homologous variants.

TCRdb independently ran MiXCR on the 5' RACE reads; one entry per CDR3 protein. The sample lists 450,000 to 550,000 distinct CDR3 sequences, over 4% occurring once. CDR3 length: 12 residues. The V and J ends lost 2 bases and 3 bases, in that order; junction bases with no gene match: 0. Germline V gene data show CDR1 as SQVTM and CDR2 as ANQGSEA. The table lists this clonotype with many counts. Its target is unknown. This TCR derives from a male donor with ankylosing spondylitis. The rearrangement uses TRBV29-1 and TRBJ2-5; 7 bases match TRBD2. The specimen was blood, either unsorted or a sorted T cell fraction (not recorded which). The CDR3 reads CSVELAEETQYF. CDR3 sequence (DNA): TGCAGCGTTGAACTAGCGGAAGAGACCCAGTACTTC.